This paragraph covers one TCR beta chain sequence. Its cognate antigen is unknown. This sample was included in a study of T cell repertoires in cytomegalovirus infection. Study in general: Matching HLA type, along with CMV infection, was indicated by public TCR beta signatures.

A single record per CDR3 protein comes from TCRdb applying MiXCR to the reads. Of under 850,000 distinct CDR3 sequences in the sample, roughly a third were seen once. V lost 4 bases and J lost 1, with 7 bases in between. The CDR3 covers 13 residues. Germline values: CDR1 ENHRY, CDR2 SYGVKD. Study outcomes and limitations: Clonotypes of TCR beta that were HLA-C-restricted and CMV-specific dominated the ex vivo response. The cumulative frequency of public TCR beta families identified carriers of CMV plus the relevant HLA.

This clonotype was sampled from a human donor in good health (CMV status not recorded). Some clones in this sample may be carry-over from other donors' samples. This chain connects TRBV10-3 to TRBJ2-5; D is ambiguous. The sequenced sample consisted of PBMCs. For the CDR3, the DNA is TGTGCCATCAGTGGATGGATCCAAGAGACCCAGTACTTC. Residues: CAISGWIQETQYF.